This is a list of T cell receptor beta chains from one sample in a study of shared clonotypes between healthy human individuals. Repertoires were generated with immunoSEQ multiplex PCR, while TCRdb's copy carries only in-frame clones and drops some. The data show about 480,000 clones, around 79% seen once. Sequencing was done on a sample of PBMCs. These receptor sequences come from a woman in her thirties or forties in good health. Some clones in this sample may be carry-over from other donors' samples. CDR3s include the opening cysteine and the closing phenylalanine or tryptophan. Fields, in order: clone size, D gene, V gene, J gene, CDR3 DNA, CDR3 protein. The D gene is left open where the match is weak. Not every row has a clone size; where given, it reads once, few, many or a size class.

>.|TRBD2|TRBV7-9|TRBJ2-7
TGTGCCAGCAGCACTTCTAGCGGGAGGGCCAAATACGAGCAGTACTTC
CASSTSSGRAKYEQYF
>.|.|TRBV21-1|TRBJ1-5
TGTGCCAGCACTCCTTGGGGGCCCCAGCATTTT
CASTPWGPQHF
>many|TRBD1|TRBV5-5|TRBJ2-7
TGTGCCAGCAGAAGCGGGACAGGGGGCTACGAGCAGTACTTC
CASRSGTGGYEQYF
>few|TRBD2|TRBV10-3|TRBJ2-1
TGTGCCATCAGTGAGAGACTAGCGGAGTACAATGAGCAGTTCTTC
CAISERLAEYNEQFF
>.|.|TRBV5-6|TRBJ1-2
TGTGCCAGCGAGGGCCCCTATGGCTACACCTTC
CASEGPYGYTF
>.|.|TRBV7-9|TRBJ2-1
TGTGCCAGCAGTCGGGGGAGCCAGCTCAATGAGCAGTTCTTC
CASSRGSQLNEQFF
>.|.|TRBV7-3|TRBJ2-3
TGTGCCAGCAGCTCTGGGACGAAAAGCACAGATACGCAGTATTTT
CASSSGTKSTDTQYF
>.|.|TRBV5-6|TRBJ1-1
TGTGCCAGCAGGTCCCGGGACCGACGGCTGGGCGACTTT
CASRSRDRRLGDF
>.|TRBD1|TRBV10-3|TRBJ2-7
TGTGCCATCAACGGACAGGGCTACGAGCAGTACTTC
CAINGQGYEQYF
>.|.|TRBV18|TRBJ1-1
TGTGCCAGCTCAGTTCAGGGAGCGAACACTGAAGCTTTCTTT
CASSVQGANTEAFF